This T cell receptor beta chain was documented in a study of cytotoxic CD8 clonotypes in ibrutinib-treated CLL. Study-level background: Patient counts were ten to eleven relapsed/refractory, more than 14 treatment-naive and about 18 IGHV unmutated. About 25 partial and 2 complete responses; at median approximately 70 months, approximately 15 remitted, roughly twelve progressed. Findings and limits, study-wide: Clonality went higher at ibrutinib response and then dropped back toward baseline at progression.

Researchers set a sequencing depth target of 1 in 200,000 to 1 in 1 million T cells. TCRdb's copy holds only in-frame clones and misses some; the assay was immunoSEQ multiplex PCR. Of around 160,000 clones in the sample, around nine tenths were seen once. Germline loops: CDR1 SGHNT, CDR2 YYREEE (reference sequence). V was trimmed by 7 bases and J by 6 bases, leaving 14 bases between them. This CDR3 has 12 amino acids. On this clone itself: Its antigen remains unknown.

This TCR derives from a human donor with chronic lymphocytic leukemia. The material sequenced was PBMCs, taken at disease progression, from a patient treated with ibrutinib. The chain employs TRBV5-4 and TRBJ2-7; D might be TRBD1 or TRBD2, each matching 5 bases. CDR3 sequence reads: CASSGWDREQYF. The DNA for the CDR3 is TGTGCCAGCTCGGGGTGGGACCGCGAGCAGTACTTC.